The entry below gives a single T cell receptor (beta chain) sequence along with its context. This specimen comes from a study of OX40 agonist ivuxolimab in advanced cancers. Turning to the study itself: Three dose-escalation patients had partial responses: one with hepatocellular carcinoma and two with cutaneous melanoma.

This CDR3 is 12 amino acids long. Trimming stripped 6 bases from V and 2 bases from J, with 7 bases between. CDR1 is MNHNS and CDR2 is SASEGT in the germline V gene. Profiling relied on immunoSEQ multiplex PCR, and the TCRdb table lists in-frame clones only, not all of them. The sample holds about 67,000 clones, 80% to 90% seen once. V and J are TRBV6-1 and TRBJ1-1; D not resolved. The clonotype comes from an adult with an advanced solid tumor such as melanoma, head and neck, liver or kidney cancer. This specimen consisted of CD4+ or CD8+ T cells sorted from blood, obtained in a trial of the OX40 agonist ivuxolimab. CDR3 residues: CASRQSNTEAFF. For the CDR3, the DNA is TGTGCCAGCAGGCAGAGTAACACTGAAGCTTTCTTT.